The subject of this entry is one TCR beta chain. What it recognizes is unknown. Study-level points and caveats: The larger cohort examined one V-J beta rearrangement, not whole repertoires. Tumor Tregs overlapped most with tumor, then blood, naive CD4+ cells. The TCR gene usage of tumor memory CD4+ T cells clustered together with blood and lymph node memory CD4+ cells and with lymph node naive CD4+ cells.

CDR1 SGHVS and CDR2 FQNEAQ come from the germline V gene. The CDR3 runs 12 residues. V shed 2 bases and J shed 7 bases, with 8 bases lying between them. Full-length variable regions came from constant-region reverse primers plus semi-nested Nested Universal Primer A PCR. TCRdb analysed the 5' RACE reads with MiXCR anew, one entry per CDR3 protein. The data contain some 62,000 distinct CDR3 sequences, around 30% of them seen just once; the ten biggest clones take up approximately 2.2%. The TCR was taken from a female donor with breast cancer. The specimen sequenced was tumor-infiltrating naive CD4+ T cells sorted from the breast tumor. Subset denoted: naive CD4+ T cells, CD4+CD45RA+CD25-. This chain links TRBV7-8 with TRBJ2-5; D gene ambiguous. The DNA for the CDR3 is TGTGCCAGCAGCTTATCGGATGGGACCCAGTACTTC. Protein sequence: CASSLSDGTQYF.